The T cell receptor (beta chain) under discussion was sequenced for a study of patients and donors after allogeneic stem cell transplantation. One entry per CDR3 protein, called by TCRdb with MiXCR from the RT-PCR reads. The table records approximately 410,000 distinct CDR3 sequences, around 16% of them present only once. The length of the CDR3 is 18 residues. Germline V lookup: CDR1 SGHAT, CDR2 FQDESV (reference sequence). The V end was cut by 1 base, the J end by 6 bases, with 21 bases between. The specimen was blood, either unsorted or a sorted T cell fraction (not recorded which). The clonotype originates from a human donor who was either an allogeneic HSCT recipient or a stem cell or donor lymphocyte infusion donor (not recorded which). It is not recorded whose cells these are; they may come from a transplant donor. The V gene is TRBV11-1, the J gene TRBJ2-2; TRBD1 might be the D (6 bases). CDR3 loop: CASSLVDGRQGKAGELFF. CDR3 sequence (DNA): TGTGCCAGCAGCTTAGTGGACGGTCGGCAGGGGAAGGCCGGGGAGCTGTTTTTT.